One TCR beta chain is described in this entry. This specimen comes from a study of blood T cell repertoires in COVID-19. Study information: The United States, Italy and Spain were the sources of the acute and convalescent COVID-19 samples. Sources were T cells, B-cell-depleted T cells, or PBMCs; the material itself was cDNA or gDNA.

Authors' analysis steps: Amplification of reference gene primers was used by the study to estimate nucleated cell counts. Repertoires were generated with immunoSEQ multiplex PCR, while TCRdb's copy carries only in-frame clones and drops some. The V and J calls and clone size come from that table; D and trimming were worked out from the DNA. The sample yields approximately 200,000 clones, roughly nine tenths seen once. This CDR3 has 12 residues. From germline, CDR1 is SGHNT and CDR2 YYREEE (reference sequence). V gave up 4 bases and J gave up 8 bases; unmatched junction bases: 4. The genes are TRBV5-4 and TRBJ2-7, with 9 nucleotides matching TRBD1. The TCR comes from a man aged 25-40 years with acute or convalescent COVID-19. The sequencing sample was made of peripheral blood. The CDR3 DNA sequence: TGTGCCAGCAGCGTCGACAGGGGGAAGCAGTACTTC. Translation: CASSVDRGKQYF.